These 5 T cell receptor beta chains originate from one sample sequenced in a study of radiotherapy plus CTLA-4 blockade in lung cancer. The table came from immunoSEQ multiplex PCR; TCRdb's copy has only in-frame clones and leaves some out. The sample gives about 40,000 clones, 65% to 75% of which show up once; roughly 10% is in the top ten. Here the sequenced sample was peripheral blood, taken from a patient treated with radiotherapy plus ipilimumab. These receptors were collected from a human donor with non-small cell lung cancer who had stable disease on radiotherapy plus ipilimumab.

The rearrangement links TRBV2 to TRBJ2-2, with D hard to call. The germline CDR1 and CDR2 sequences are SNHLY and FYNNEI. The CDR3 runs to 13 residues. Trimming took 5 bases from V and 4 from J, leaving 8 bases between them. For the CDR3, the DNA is TGTGCCAGCAGTCTAGGTGGCACCGGGGAGCTGTTTTTT. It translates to CASSLGGTGELFF. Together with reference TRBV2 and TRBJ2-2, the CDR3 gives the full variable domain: EPEVTQTPSHQVTQMGQEVILRCVPISNHLYFYWYRQILGQKVEFLVSFYNNEISEKSEIFDDQFSVERPDGSNFTLKIRSTKLEDSAMYFCASSLGGTGELFFGEGSRLTVL.

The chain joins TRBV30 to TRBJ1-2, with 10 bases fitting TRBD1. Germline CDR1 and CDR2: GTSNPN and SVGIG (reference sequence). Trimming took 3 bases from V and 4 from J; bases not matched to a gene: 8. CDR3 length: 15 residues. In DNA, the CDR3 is TGTGCCTGGAGACGGGACAGGGGCGAATCCTATGGCTACACCTTC. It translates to CAWRRDRGESYGYTF.

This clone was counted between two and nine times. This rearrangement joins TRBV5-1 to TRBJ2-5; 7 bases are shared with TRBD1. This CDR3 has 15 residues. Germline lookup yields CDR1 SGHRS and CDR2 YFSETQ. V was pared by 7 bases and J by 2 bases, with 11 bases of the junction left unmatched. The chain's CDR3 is CASANLGQQQETQYF. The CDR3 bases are TGCGCCAGCGCCAATTTGGGACAGCAACAAGAGACCCAGTACTTC.

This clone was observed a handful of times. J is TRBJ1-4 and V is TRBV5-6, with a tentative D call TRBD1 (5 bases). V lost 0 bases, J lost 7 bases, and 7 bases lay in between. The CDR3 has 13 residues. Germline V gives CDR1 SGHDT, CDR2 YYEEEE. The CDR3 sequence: CASSLGQGEKLFF. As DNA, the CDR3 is TGTGCCAGCAGCTTGGGGCAGGGTGAAAAACTGTTTTTT.

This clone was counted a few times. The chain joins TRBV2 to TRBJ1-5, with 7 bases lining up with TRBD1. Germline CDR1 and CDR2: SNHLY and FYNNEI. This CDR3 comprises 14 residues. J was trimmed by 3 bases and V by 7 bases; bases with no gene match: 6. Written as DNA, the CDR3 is TGTGCCAGCACCTTAACAGGGGACAATCAGCCCCAGCATTTT. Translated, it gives CASTLTGDNQPQHF.